This TCR beta chain is from a study of cytomegalovirus exposure and HLA in healthy donors. With 60 Vbeta and 13 Jbeta primers, the PCR was carried out. Using immunoSEQ multiplex PCR, the repertoire was profiled, and TCRdb retains in-frame clones only, with some absent. In the table there are approximately 100,000 clones, 65% to 80% of which are singletons. This CDR3 is built from 16 residues. Trimming shortened V by 0 bases and J by 2 bases, and 10 bases separated the two germline ends. Germline values: CDR1 MGHRA, CDR2 YSYEKL. Study results and caveats: Being productive about 90% or about 30% of the time was typical of most TCR beta V segments in an earlier analysis.

This clone has just a few counts. Its antigen is undetermined. This sample includes further DNA sequences coding for the same CDR3. This chain uses TRBV4-1 with TRBJ2-2; D might be TRBD2 (6 bases). The sequencing input was PBMCs. This receptor was identified in a woman between 40 and 50 years old in good health and CMV-seronegative. CDR3 sequence: CASSQESGGNTGELFF. For the CDR3, the DNA is TGCGCCAGCAGCCAAGAGTCCGGGGGAAACACCGGGGAGCTGTTTTTT.